These 23 T cell receptor beta chains were all obtained from the same sample, sequenced in a study of blood T cell repertoires in COVID-19. TCRdb's table, derived via immunoSEQ multiplex PCR, lists solely in-frame clones and lacks some. The sample has over 90,000 clones, over 75% seen once; the top ten hold roughly 5%. The specimen sequenced was peripheral blood. The receptors shown here come from a man aged 50 to 60 with acute or convalescent COVID-19.

The chain links TRBV19 to TRBJ2-2; 9 bases map to TRBD2. V was pared by 9 bases and J by 7 bases, with 12 bases of the junction left unmatched. This CDR3 has 15 amino acids. CDR1 is LNHDA and CDR2 is SQIVND in the germline V gene (reference sequence). CDR3 coding DNA: TGTGCCAGCGTAGTTTCTAGCGGGAAGAGCGGGGAGCTGTTTTTT. It codes for CASVVSSGKSGELFF.

The chain uses TRBV19 and TRBJ2-1, with 9 bases that match TRBD2. The length of the CDR3 is 15 residues. Germline CDR1 LNHDA, CDR2 SQIVND (reference sequence). With 0 bases clipped from V and 12 bases from J, the junction kept 9 bases outside the gene matches. The CDR3 sequence: CASSIEGSGRMGQFF. The CDR3 DNA follows: TGTGCCAGTAGTATAGAAGGTAGCGGGAGAATGGGGCAGTTCTTC.

The chain recombines TRBV27 with TRBJ2-3; TRBD2 agrees at 12 bases. Unmatched junction bases numbered 5, after V lost 7 bases and J lost 3 bases. The length of the CDR3 is 15 residues. CDR1 MNHEY and CDR2 SMNVEV come from the germline V gene (reference sequence). The CDR3 is CASNRLAGETDTQYF. The CDR3 DNA sequence: TGTGCCAGCAATAGACTAGCGGGAGAGACAGATACGCAGTATTTT.

The chain combines TRBV27 with TRBJ1-1, with D possibly TRBD1 on 5 matching bases. Germline V lookup: CDR1 MNHEY, CDR2 SMNVEV (reference sequence). This CDR3 is built from 17 residues. The germline V and J ends were trimmed by 4 bases and 0 bases, with 18 bases remaining between them. The CDR3 here is CASSYRGWGGLNTEAFF. The CDR3 bases are TGTGCCAGCAGTTATAGGGGTTGGGGAGGTCTGAACACTGAAGCTTTCTTT.

This rearrangement joins TRBV11-2 to TRBJ2-1; D is perhaps TRBD2 (6 bases). Trimming left V 2 bases short and J 7 bases short, with 15 bases between. The CDR3 consists of 15 residues. Germline V lookup: CDR1 SGHAT, CDR2 FQNNGV. In DNA form, the CDR3 reads TGTGCCAGCAGCTTATCTGGGGGGATTGGGAATGAGCAGTTCTTC. This codes for CASSLSGGIGNEQFF.

This chain joins TRBV7-9 and TRBJ1-3, with D unclear. The germline V gene has CDR1 SEHNR and CDR2 FQNEAQ (reference sequence). Deletions cut 2 bases from V and 4 bases from J, with 3 bases between. The CDR3 contains 12 residues. DNA for the CDR3: TGTGCCAGCAGCTTACAGGGAAACACCATATATTTT. Translated, it gives CASSLQGNTIYF.

This clone appeared a single time. This sequence joins TRBV7-8 and TRBJ1-5; 12 bases align to TRBD1. The CDR3 is 19 residues long. Trimming at V came to 1 base and at J to 6 bases, leaving 13 bases not matched to a gene. Germline CDR1 reads SGHVS; CDR2 reads FQNEAQ. The CDR3 sequence is CASSLEGQGAPFTLQPQHF. The CDR3 DNA sequence: TGTGCCAGCAGCTTAGAGGGACAGGGGGCCCCATTTACGCTTCAGCCCCAGCATTTT. The full variable domain, with the rest looked up from reference TRBV7-8 and TRBJ1-5, is GAGVSQSPRYKVAKRGQDVALRCDPISGHVSLFWYQQALGQGPEFLTYFQNEAQLDKSGLPSDRFFAERPEGSVSTLKIQRTQQEDSAVYLCASSLEGQGAPFTLQPQHFGDGTRLSIL.

The chain joins TRBV7-9 to TRBJ1-4; 7 bases are shared with TRBD1. This CDR3 is 18 amino acids long. V lost 5 bases to trimming and J lost 8 bases; unmatched junction nucleotides: 20. The germline V gene has CDR1 SEHNR and CDR2 FQNEAQ (reference sequence). The CDR3 spells CASSLERPGGKFKEKLFF. The CDR3 DNA reads as TGTGCCAGCAGCCTAGAGCGGCCAGGGGGTAAATTCAAAGAAAAACTGTTTTTT.

The genes are TRBV6-4 and TRBJ1-5, with a tentative D call TRBD1 (5 bases). Germline assignment: CDR1 MRHNA and CDR2 SNTAGT. The V end was cut by 0 bases, the J end by 7 bases, with 16 bases between. The CDR3 covers 16 residues. CDR3 amino acids: CASSDSRSGYRQPQHF. In nucleotides, the CDR3 is TGTGCCAGCAGTGACTCGAGGTCAGGGTATCGGCAGCCCCAGCATTTT.

V usage is TRBV5-5 and J usage is TRBJ2-4, with 7 positions matching TRBD1. Germline CDR1 SGHKS, CDR2 YYEKEE (reference sequence). This CDR3 comprises 13 residues. V lost 4 bases and J lost 8; bases outside the gene matches: 6. CDR3 loop: CASSPGGRDIQYF. The CDR3 nucleotides read TGTGCCAGCAGCCCAGGGGGTCGGGACATTCAGTACTTC.

This chain links TRBV6-5 with TRBJ2-7; TRBD2 matches 11 bases. The CDR3 is 15 amino acids. From germline, CDR1 is MNHEY and CDR2 SVGAGI. Trimming cost V 5 bases and J 3 bases; bases outside gene matches: 6. The CDR3 here is CASSILSGRGYEQYF. For the CDR3, the DNA is TGTGCCAGCAGTATCCTTAGCGGGAGGGGCTACGAGCAGTACTTC.

This chain joins TRBV7-8 and TRBJ1-5, with no clear D. The CDR3 sequence is 14 residues long. Germline-derived CDR1 and CDR2 are SGHVS and FQNEAQ. V was shortened by 5 bases and J by 3 bases, with 11 bases between the two germline ends. As DNA, the CDR3 is TGTGCCAGCAGCCCACGACTGATCAATCAGCCCCAGCATTTT. Translated, it gives CASSPRLINQPQHF.

The chain couples TRBV7-2 to TRBJ1-1; no reliable D call. The CDR3 has 16 amino acids. Germline V lookup: CDR1 SGHTA, CDR2 FQGNSA. The V end lost 4 bases, the J end lost 1 base, and 16 bases lay between the germline ends. In nucleotides, the CDR3 is TGTGCCAGCAGCTCGCCCACCCGGGTCCCGAACACTGAAGCTTTCTTT. The encoded protein is CASSSPTRVPNTEAFF.

The rearrangement links TRBV6-4 to TRBJ2-3; 7 nucleotides align to TRBD2. The CDR3 covers 14 residues. The V gene's germline CDR1 is MRHNA and CDR2 SNTAGT. V shed 9 bases, J shed 0 bases, and the junction held 6 bases outside the gene matches. CDR3 nucleotide sequence: TGTGCCAGTAAGACTAGCACTAGCACAGATACGCAGTATTTT. It translates to CASKTSTSTDTQYF.

The chain joins TRBV5-5 to TRBJ2-7, with 8 nucleotides matching TRBD2. Unmatched junction bases numbered 9, after V lost 3 bases and J lost 4 bases. The CDR3 runs 15 residues. Per the germline V gene, CDR1 is SGHKS and CDR2 is YYEKEE (reference sequence). The CDR3 nucleotides read TGTGCCAGCAGCTCTACCGGGACTAGTACGTACGAGCAGTACTTC. Its protein is CASSSTGTSTYEQYF.

This clone has a handful of counts. V gene TRBV6-6 combines with J gene TRBJ2-7; D is undetermined. The V gene's germline CDR1 is MNHNY and CDR2 SVGAGI (reference sequence). V was cut by 2 bases and J by 4 bases, with 9 bases left in between. The length of the CDR3 is 13 residues. The CDR3: CASSYGLEYEQYF. In nucleotides, the CDR3 is TGTGCCAGCAGTTACGGCCTGGAGTACGAGCAGTACTTC.

The J gene is TRBJ2-7, the V gene TRBV7-2; D is perhaps TRBD2 (6 bases). Trimming pared 4 bases from V and 3 bases from J, leaving 10 bases between. Germline CDR1 reads SGHTA; CDR2 reads FQGNSA. There are 13 residues in the CDR3. CDR3: CASSWGLYYEQYF. Here the CDR3 DNA reads TGTGCCAGCAGCTGGGGACTGTACTACGAGCAGTACTTC.

The chain is built from TRBV10-2 and TRBJ1-2; TRBD1 matches at 7 bases. Germline loops: CDR1 WSHSY, CDR2 SAAADI. The trim removed 4 bases at V and 4 bases at J, leaving 9 bases unmatched. This CDR3 comprises 15 residues. CDR3 coding DNA: TGCGCCAGCAGTGTAGACAGGGAGCTCGGCTATGGCTACACCTTC. Translated: CASSVDRELGYGYTF.

The rearrangement joins TRBV24-1 to TRBJ2-1; 7 bases fit TRBD2. The CDR3 is 17 amino acids. With 0 bases clipped from V and 7 bases from J, the junction kept 11 bases outside the gene matches. CDR1 KGHDR and CDR2 SFDVKD come from the germline V gene. The CDR3 loop is CATSDLDPSRGRNEQFF. The CDR3 nucleotides are TGTGCCACCAGTGATTTGGATCCTAGTCGCGGGAGAAATGAGCAGTTCTTC.

This clone has more than one count but fewer than ten. CDR3 nucleotide sequence: TGTGCCAGCAGTACAGGGGGCGAACATAATTCACCCCTCCACTTT. Translated: CASSTGGEHNSPLHF. V gene TRBV6-5 combines with J gene TRBJ1-6, with 9 positions matching TRBD1. This CDR3 contains 15 residues. The V gene end was trimmed by 5 bases and the J gene end by 5 bases; junction bases not matched to a gene: 4. Germline assignment: CDR1 MNHEY and CDR2 SVGAGI.

The chain uses TRBV28 and TRBJ1-4; TRBD1 aligns across 11 bases. J was trimmed by 0 bases and V by 0 bases; bases with no gene match: 0. CDR3 length: 17 amino acids. CDR1 MDHEN and CDR2 SYDVKM come from the germline V gene. The CDR3 nucleotides read TGTGCCAGCAGTTTATGGGGACAGGGGGCAACTAATGAAAAACTGTTTTTT. Its protein product is CASSLWGQGATNEKLFF.

This chain joins TRBV30 and TRBJ1-6; perhaps TRBD1 as D (6 bases). Trimming left V 0 bases short and J 10 bases short, with 10 bases between. The CDR3 is made up of 13 amino acids. Germline assignment: CDR1 GTSNPN and CDR2 SVGIG (reference sequence). The DNA for the CDR3 is TGTGCCTGGAGTGTATACAGGGTGTCACCCCTCCACTTT. This sequence encodes CAWSVYRVSPLHF. Variable domain in full (rest from reference TRBV30 and TRBJ1-6): SQTIHQWPATLVQPVGSPLSLECTVEGTSNPNLYWYRQAAGRGLQLLFYSVGIGQISSEVPQNLSASRPQDRQFILSSKKLLLSDSGFYLCAWSVYRVSPLHFGNGTRLTVT.

V gene TRBV10-2 combines with J gene TRBJ2-5; 12 nucleotides align to TRBD2. J gave up 5 bases and V 6 bases, and 10 bases lay outside the gene matches. CDR3 length: 16 residues. Germline lookup yields CDR1 WSHSY and CDR2 SAAADI. The CDR3 reads CASRGGLAGAGETQYF. The CDR3 DNA reads as TGCGCCAGCAGGGGGGGACTAGCGGGTGCAGGGGAGACCCAGTACTTC.